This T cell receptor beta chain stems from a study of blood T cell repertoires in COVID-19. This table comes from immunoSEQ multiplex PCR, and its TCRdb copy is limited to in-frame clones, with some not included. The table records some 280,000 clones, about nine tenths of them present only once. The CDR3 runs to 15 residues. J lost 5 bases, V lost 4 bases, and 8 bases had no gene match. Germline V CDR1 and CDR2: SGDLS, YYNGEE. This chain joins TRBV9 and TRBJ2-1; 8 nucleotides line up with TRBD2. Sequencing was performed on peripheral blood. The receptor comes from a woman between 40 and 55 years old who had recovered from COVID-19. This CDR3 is CASSRSGSRDNEQFF. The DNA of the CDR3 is TGTGCCAGCAGCCGGAGCGGGAGTAGGGACAATGAGCAGTTCTTC.